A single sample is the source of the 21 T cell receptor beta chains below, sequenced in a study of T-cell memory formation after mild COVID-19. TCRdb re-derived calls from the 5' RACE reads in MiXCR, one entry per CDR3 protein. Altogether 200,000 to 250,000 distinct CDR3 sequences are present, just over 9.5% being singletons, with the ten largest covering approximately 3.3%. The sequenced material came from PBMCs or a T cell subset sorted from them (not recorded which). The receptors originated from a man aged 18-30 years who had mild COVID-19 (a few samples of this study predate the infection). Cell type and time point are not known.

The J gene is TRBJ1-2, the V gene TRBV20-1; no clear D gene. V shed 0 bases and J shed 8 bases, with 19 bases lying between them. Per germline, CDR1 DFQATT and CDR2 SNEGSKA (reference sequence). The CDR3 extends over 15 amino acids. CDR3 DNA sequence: TGCAGTGCTAGAGAGCCGCTCGACGACAAACGGGGCTACACCTTC. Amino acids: CSAREPLDDKRGYTF.

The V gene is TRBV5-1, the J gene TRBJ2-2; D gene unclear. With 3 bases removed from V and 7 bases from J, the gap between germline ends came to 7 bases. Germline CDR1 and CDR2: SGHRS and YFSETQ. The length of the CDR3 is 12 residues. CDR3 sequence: CASSSAYGELFF. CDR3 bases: TGCGCCAGCAGCTCCGCCTACGGGGAGCTGTTTTTT. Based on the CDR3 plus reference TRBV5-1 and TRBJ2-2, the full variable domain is KAGVTQTPRYLIKTRGQQVTLSCSPISGHRSVSWYQQTPGQGLQFLFEYFSETQRNKGNFPGRFSGRQFSNSRSEMNVSTLELGDSALYLCASSSAYGELFFGEGSRLTVL.

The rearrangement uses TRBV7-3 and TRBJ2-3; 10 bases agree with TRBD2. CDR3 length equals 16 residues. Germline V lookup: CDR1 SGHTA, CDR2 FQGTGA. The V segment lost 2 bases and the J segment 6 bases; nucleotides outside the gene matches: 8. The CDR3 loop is CASSLGPVAGGDTQYF. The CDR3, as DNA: TGTGCCAGCAGCTTAGGGCCAGTAGCGGGGGGCGATACGCAGTATTTT.

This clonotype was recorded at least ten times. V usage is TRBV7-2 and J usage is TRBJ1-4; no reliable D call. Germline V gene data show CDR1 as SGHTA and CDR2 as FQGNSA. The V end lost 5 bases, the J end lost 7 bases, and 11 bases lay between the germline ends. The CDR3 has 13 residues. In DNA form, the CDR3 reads TGTGCCAGCAGCAGACGTCGGGGTGAAAAACTGTTTTTT. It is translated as CASSRRRGEKLFF.

This CDR3 is CASRSGQGGQETQYF. CDR3 bases: TGTGCCAGCAGATCCGGACAGGGAGGTCAAGAGACCCAGTACTTC. This sequence joins TRBV12-3 or TRBV12-4 and TRBJ2-5, with 8 bases that match TRBD1. This CDR3 has 15 amino acids. The ends lost 6 bases at V and 2 bases at J; junction bases unmatched: 8.

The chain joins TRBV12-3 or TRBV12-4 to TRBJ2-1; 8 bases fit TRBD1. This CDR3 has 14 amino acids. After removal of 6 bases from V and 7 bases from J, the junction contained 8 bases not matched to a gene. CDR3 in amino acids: CASRTRQGRNEQFF. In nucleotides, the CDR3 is TGTGCCAGCAGAACCCGACAGGGGCGGAATGAGCAGTTCTTC.

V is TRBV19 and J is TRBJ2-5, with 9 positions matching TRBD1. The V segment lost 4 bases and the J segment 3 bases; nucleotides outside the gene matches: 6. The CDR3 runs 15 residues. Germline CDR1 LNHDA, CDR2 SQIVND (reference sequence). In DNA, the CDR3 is TGTGCCAGTAGTACCACCGGGACAGGGAAAGAGACCCAGTACTTC. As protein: CASSTTGTGKETQYF.

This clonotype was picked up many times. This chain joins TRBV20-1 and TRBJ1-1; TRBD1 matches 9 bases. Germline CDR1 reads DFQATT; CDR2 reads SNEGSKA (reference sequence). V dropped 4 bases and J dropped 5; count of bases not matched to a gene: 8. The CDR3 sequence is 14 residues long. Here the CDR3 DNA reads TGCAGTGCTAAATTAACAGGGGGCGGAACTGAAGCTTTCTTT. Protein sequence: CSAKLTGGGTEAFF.

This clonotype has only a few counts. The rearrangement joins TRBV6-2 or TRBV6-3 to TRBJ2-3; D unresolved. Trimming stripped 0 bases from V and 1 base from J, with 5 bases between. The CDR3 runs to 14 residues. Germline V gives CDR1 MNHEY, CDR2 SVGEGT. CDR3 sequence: CASSYSVRTDTQYF. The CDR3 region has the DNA TGTGCCAGCAGTTACTCTGTACGCACAGATACGCAGTATTTT.

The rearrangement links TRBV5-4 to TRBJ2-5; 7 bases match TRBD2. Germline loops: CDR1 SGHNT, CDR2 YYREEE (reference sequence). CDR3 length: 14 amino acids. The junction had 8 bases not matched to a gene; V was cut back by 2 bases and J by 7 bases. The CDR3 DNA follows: TGTGCCAGCAGCTTTGGGGAGCCGGGGGGGACCCAGTACTTC. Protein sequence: CASSFGEPGGTQYF.

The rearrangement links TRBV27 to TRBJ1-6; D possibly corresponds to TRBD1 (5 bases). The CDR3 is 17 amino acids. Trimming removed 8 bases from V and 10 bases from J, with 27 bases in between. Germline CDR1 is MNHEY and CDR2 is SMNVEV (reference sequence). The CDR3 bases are TGTGCCAGCGGCAGGGATTCCCAAGCGGCCCTAGGATCACCCCTCCACTTT. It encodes CASGRDSQAALGSPLHF.

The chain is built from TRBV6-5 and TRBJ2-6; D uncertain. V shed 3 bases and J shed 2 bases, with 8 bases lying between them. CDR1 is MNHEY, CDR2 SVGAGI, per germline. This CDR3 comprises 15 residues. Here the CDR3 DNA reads TGTGCCAGCAGTTATGAACAGCCTGGGGCCAACGTCCTGACTTTC. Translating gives CASSYEQPGANVLTF.

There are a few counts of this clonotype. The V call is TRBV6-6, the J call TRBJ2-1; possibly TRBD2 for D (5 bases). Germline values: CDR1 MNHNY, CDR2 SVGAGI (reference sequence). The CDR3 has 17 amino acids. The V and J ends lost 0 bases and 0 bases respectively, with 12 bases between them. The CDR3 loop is CASSYSSEGSSYNEQFF. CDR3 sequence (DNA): TGTGCCAGCAGTTACTCTAGCGAAGGTAGCTCCTACAATGAGCAGTTCTTC.

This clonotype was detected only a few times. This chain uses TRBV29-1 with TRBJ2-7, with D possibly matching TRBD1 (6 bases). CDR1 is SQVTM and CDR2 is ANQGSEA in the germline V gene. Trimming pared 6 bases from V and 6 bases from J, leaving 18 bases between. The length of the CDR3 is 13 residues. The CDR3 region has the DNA TGCAGCGTCTGGACAGCTGGAGGTGCCGAGCAGTACGTC. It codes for CSVWTAGGAEQYV.

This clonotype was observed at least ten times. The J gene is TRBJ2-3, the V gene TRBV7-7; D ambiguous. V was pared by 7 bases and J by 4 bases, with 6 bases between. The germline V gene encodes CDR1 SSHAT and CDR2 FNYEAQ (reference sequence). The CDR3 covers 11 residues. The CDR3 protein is CASTEADTQYF. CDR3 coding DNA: TGTGCCAGCACCGAAGCAGATACGCAGTATTTT.

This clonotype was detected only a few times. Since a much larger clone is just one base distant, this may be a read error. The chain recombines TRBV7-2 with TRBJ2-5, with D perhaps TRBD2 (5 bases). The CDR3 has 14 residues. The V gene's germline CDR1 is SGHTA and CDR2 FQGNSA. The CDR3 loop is CSSSLARIAETQYF. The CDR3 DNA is TGTTCCAGCAGCTTAGCGAGGATCGCAGAGACCCAGTACTTC. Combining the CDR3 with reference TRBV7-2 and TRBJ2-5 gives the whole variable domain GAGVSQSPSNKVTEKGKDVELRCDPISGHTALYWYRQSLGQGLEFLIYFQGNSAPDKSGLPSDRFSAERTGGSVSTLTIQRTQQEDSAVYLCSSSLARIAETQYFGPGTRLLVL.

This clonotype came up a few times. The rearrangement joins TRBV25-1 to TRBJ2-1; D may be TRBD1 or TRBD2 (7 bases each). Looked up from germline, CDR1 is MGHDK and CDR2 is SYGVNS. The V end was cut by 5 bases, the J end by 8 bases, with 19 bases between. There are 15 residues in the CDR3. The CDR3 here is CASSHPGGVSHEQFF. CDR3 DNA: TGTGCCAGCAGTCACCCAGGGGGGGTGAGTCATGAGCAGTTCTTC.

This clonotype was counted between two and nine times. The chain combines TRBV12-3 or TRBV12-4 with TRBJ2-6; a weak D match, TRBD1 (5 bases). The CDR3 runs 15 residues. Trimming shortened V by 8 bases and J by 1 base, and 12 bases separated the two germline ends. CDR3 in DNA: TGTGCCAGCTGCTTACAGGCGTCTGGGGCCAACGTCCTGACTTTC. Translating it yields CASCLQASGANVLTF.

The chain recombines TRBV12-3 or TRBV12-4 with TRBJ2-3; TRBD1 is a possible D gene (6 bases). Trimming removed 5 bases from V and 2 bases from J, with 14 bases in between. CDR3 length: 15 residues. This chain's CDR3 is CASSSRDTYTDTQYF. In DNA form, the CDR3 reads TGTGCCAGCAGTAGCCGGGACACTTACACAGATACGCAGTATTTT.

CDR3 protein: CASSQEGVCYF. CDR3 nucleotides: TGTGCCAGCAGCCAAGAAGGGGTTTGCTACTTC. The rearrangement uses TRBV14 and TRBJ2-7; D is perhaps TRBD1 (5 bases). There are 11 residues in the CDR3. V lost 0 bases, J lost 13 bases, and 10 bases lay in between. Germline V lookup: CDR1 SGHDN, CDR2 FVKESK. Full variable domain (rest looked up from reference TRBV14 and TRBJ2-7): EAGVTQFPSHSVIEKGQTVTLRCDPISGHDNLYWYRRVMGKEIKFLLHFVKESKQDESGMPNNRFLAERTGGTYSTLKVQPAELEDSGVYFCASSQEGVCYFGPGTRLTVT.

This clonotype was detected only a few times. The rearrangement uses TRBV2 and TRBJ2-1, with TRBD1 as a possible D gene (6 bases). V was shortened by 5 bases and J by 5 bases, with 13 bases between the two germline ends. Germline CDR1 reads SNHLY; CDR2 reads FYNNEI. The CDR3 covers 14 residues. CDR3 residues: CASSPDRNNNEQFF. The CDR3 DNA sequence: TGTGCCAGCAGTCCGGACAGAAATAACAATGAGCAGTTCTTC.